The clone carrying this TCR beta chain was counted only a few times. These data are taken from a study of blood T cell repertoires in COVID-19. The CDR3 is 14 amino acids. The junction had 8 bases not matched to a gene; V was cut back by 6 bases and J by 7 bases. The germline gives CDR1 SGHVS, CDR2 FQNEAQ. Measured with immunoSEQ multiplex PCR; TCRdb has only the in-frame clones, and not every one. The data show 150,000 to 170,000 clones, around 80% seen once. The sample taken for sequencing was PBMCs or T cells enriched from blood (not recorded which). This rearrangement joins TRBV7-8 to TRBJ2-1; 8 positions match TRBD2. The TCR originated in a man aged 50 or older who had recovered from COVID-19. The CDR3 region is CASSFSGGANEQFF. CDR3 nucleotide sequence: TGTGCCAGCAGTTTTTCCGGGGGGGCGAATGAGCAGTTCTTC. The whole variable domain, filled in from reference TRBV7-8 and TRBJ2-1, reads GAGVSQSPRYKVAKRGQDVALRCDPISGHVSLFWYQQALGQGPEFLTYFQNEAQLDKSGLPSDRFFAERPEGSVSTLKIQRTQQEDSAVYLCASSFSGGANEQFFGPGTRLTVL.